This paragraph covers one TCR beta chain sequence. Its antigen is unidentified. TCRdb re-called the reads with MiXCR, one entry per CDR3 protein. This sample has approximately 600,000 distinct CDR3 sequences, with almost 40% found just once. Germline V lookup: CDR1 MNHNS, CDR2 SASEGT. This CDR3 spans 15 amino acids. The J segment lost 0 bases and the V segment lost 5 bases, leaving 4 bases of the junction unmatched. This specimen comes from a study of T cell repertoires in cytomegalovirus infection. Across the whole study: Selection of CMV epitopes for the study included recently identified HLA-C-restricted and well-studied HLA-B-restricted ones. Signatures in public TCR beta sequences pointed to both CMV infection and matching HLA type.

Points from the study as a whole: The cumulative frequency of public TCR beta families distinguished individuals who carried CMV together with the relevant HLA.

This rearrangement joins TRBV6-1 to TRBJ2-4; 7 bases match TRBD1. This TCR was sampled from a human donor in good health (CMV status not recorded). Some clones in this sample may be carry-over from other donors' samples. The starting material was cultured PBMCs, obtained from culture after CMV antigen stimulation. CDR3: CASSSQGLAKNIQYF. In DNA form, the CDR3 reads TGTGCCAGCAGTTCACAGGGGTTAGCCAAAAACATTCAGTACTTC.